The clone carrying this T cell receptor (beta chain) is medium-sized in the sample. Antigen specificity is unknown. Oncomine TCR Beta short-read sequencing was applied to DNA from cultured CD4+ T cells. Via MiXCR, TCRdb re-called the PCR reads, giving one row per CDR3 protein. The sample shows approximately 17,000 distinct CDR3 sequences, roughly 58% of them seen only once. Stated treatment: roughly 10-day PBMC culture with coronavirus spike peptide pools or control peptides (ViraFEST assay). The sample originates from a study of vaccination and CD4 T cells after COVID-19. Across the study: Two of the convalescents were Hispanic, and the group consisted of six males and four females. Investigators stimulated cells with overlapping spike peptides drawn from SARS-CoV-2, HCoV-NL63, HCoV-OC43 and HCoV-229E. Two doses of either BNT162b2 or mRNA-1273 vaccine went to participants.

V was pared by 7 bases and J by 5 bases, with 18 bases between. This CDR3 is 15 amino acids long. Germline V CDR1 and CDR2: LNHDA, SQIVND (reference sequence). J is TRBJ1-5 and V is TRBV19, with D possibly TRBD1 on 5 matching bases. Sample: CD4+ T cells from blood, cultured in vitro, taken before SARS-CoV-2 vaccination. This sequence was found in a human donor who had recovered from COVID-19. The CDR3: CASTLADSRYQPQHF. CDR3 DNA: TGTGCCAGTACTCTAGCCGACAGCCGATATCAGCCCCAGCATTTT. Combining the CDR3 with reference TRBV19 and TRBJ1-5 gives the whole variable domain DGGITQSPKYLFRKEGQNVTLSCEQNLNHDAMYWYRQDPGQGLRLIYYSQIVNDFQKGDIAEGYSVSREKKESFPLTVTSAQKNPTAFYLCASTLADSRYQPQHFGDGTRLSIL.